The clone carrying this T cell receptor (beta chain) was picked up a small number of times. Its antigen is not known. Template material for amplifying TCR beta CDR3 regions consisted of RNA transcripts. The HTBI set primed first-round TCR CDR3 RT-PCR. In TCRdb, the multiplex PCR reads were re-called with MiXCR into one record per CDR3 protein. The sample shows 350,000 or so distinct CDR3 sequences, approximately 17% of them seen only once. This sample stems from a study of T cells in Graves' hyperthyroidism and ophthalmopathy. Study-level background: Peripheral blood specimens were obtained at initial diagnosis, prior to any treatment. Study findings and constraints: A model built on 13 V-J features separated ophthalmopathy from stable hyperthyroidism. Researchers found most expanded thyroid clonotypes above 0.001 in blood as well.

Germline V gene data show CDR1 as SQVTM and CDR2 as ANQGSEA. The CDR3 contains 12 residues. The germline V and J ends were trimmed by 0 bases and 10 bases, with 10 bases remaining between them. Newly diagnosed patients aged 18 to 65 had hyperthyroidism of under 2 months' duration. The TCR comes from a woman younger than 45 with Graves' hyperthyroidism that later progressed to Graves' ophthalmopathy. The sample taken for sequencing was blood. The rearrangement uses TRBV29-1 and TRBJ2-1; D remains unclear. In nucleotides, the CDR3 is TGCAGCGTTGAAGAATGGACCCGAGAGCAGTTCTTC. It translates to CSVEEWTREQFF.